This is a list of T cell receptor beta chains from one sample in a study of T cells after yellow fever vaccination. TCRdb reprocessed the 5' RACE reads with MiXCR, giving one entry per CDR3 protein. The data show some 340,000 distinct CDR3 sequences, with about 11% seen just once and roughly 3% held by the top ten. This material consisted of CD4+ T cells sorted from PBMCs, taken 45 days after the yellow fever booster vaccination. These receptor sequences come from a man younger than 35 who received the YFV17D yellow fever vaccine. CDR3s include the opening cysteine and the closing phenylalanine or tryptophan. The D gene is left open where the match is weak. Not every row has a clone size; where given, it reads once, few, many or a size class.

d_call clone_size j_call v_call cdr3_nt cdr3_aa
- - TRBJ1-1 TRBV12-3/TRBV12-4 TGTGCCAGCAGTTGGGGCACCACTGAAGCTTTCTTT CASSWGTTEAFF
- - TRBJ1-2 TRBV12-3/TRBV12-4 TGTGCCAGCAGTCCCGACGGTTTCGTGGGGGGCTACACCTTC CASSPDGFVGGYTF
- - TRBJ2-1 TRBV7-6 TGTGCCAGCAGCTTAGATGGAAGCAATGAGCAGTTCTTC CASSLDGSNEQFF
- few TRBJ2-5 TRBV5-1 TGCGCCAGCAGCAAAGGCGGTTCCGAAGAGACCCAGTACTTC CASSKGGSEETQYF
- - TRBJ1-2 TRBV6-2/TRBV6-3 TGTGCCAGCAGTCCCGACCTGGACTATGGCTACACCTTC CASSPDLDYGYTF
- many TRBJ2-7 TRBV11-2 TGTGCCAGCAGCCCAATCGCCGCCTACGAGCAGTACTTC CASSPIAAYEQYF
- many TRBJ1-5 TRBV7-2 TGTGCCAGCAGCTTGAGGGGTCGTTATCAGCCCCAGCATTTT CASSLRGRYQPQHF
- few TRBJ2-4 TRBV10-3 TGTGCCACGGGGAGTTTGGCCAAAAACATTCAGTACTTC CATGSLAKNIQYF
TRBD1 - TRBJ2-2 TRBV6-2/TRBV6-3 TGTGCCACCAAGACAGGGTGGGGGGAGCTGTTTTTT CATKTGWGELFF
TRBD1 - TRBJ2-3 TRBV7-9 TGTGCCAGCAGCCGGACAGGGAGGCTCACAGATAAGCAGTATTTT CASSRTGRLTDKQYF
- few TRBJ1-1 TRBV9 TGTGCCAGCAGCGTAGACGGGCGGCCGGAGACTGAAGCTTTCTTT CASSVDGRPETEAFF
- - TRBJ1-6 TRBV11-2 TGTGCCAGCAGCTTGGTTCGGGATTCACCCCTCCACTTT CASSLVRDSPLHF
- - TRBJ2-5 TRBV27 TGTGCCAGCAGGAGGAGGGGGTTAGGGACCCAGTACTTC CASRRRGLGTQYF
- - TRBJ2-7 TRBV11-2 TGTGCCAGCAGCTTAGATGTCACCTACGAGCAGTACTTC CASSLDVTYEQYF
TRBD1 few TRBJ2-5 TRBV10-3 TGTGCCATCAATGCACAGGGGATCCAAGAGACCCAGTACTTC CAINAQGIQETQYF
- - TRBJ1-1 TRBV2 TGTGCCAAATCCCCAAGCGCGGGCAACACTGAAGCTTTCTTT CAKSPSAGNTEAFF
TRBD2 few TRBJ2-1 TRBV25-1 TGTGCCAGCAGCAAGACTAGCGGGGACTCCTACAATGAGCAGTTCTTC CASSKTSGDSYNEQFF